This TCR beta chain stems from a study of blood T cell repertoires in COVID-19. Turning to the study itself: Nucleic acid was either cDNA or gDNA, and it came from T cells, B-cell-depleted T cells, or PBMCs.

Trimming pared 1 base from V and 4 bases from J, leaving 8 bases between. The CDR3 spans 14 residues. CDR1 is MNHNS, CDR2 SASEGT, per germline. In the source study's methods: Reference gene primers were amplified, and this amplification served to estimate nucleated cell counts. Clones were sequenced by immunoSEQ multiplex PCR, and TCRdb holds only the in-frame ones, with some missing. V and J calls plus clone size are reproduced from that table; the DNA served to infer D and trimming. The top ten clones hold approximately 5.6% of a sample with 60,000 to 65,000 clones, approximately 82% of them seen once.

The sequence was collected from a woman aged 55-70 years with acute or convalescent COVID-19. The chain has TRBV6-1 and TRBJ1-3, with D uncertain. Sequenced: peripheral blood. The CDR3 DNA sequence: TGTGCCAGCAGTGAAGGCAGGCACGGAAACACCATATATTTT. The encoded protein is CASSEGRHGNTIYF.